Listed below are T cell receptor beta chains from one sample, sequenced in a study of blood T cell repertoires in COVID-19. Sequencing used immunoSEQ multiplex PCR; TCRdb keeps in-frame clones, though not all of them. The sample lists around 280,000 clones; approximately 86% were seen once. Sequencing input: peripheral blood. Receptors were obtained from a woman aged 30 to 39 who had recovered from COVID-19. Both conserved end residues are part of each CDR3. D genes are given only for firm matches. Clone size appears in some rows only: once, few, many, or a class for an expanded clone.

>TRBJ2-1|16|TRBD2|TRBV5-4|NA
CASTRASGDFYNEQFF
TGTGCCAGCACCCGGGCCAGCGGGGACTTCTACAATGAGCAGTTCTTC
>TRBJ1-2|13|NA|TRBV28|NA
CASSQGSIYGYTF
TGTGCCAGCAGTCAGGGTTCTATCTATGGCTACACCTTC
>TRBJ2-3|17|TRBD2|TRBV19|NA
CASSPPLLAGGPDTQYF
TGTGCCAGTAGCCCCCCTTTACTAGCGGGGGGGCCAGATACGCAGTATTTT
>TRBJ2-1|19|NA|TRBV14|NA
CASSQDWVTGLTSYNEQFF
TGTGCCAGCAGCCAAGATTGGGTGACAGGACTTACTTCCTACAATGAGCAGTTCTTC
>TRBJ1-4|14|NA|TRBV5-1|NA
CASSFGPTNEKLFF
TGCGCCAGCAGCTTCGGTCCAACTAATGAAAAACTGTTTTTT
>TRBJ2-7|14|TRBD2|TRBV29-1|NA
CSVGMTSGRGEQYF
TGCAGCGTCGGTATGACTAGCGGGAGGGGAGAGCAGTACTTC
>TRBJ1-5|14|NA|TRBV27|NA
CASSFQGERQPQHF
TGTGCCAGCAGTTTTCAGGGTGAGCGTCAGCCCCAGCATTTT
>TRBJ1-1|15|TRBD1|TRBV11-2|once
CASSPMDRSGTEAFF
TGTGCCAGCAGCCCTATGGACAGGTCTGGCACTGAAGCTTTCTTT
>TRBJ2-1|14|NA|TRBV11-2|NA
CASSLDEAGTEQFF
TGTGCCAGCAGCTTAGATGAGGCCGGGACAGAGCAGTTCTTC
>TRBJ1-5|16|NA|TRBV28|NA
CASSLLKDSSNQPQHF
TGTGCCAGCAGTTTGCTTAAAGACAGTAGCAATCAGCCCCAGCATTTT
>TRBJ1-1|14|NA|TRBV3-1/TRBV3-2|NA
CASSHLDSSTEAFF
TGTGCCAGCAGCCATCTCGACAGCTCCACTGAAGCTTTCTTT
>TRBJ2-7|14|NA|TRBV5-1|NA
CASSATGGVYEQYF
TGCGCCAGCAGCGCTACAGGGGGGGTCTACGAGCAGTACTTC
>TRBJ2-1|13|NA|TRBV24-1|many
CATSDLLGGARFF
TGTGCCACCAGTGATTTACTTGGCGGGGCGAGGTTCTTC
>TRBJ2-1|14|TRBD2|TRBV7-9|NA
CASSSRGGPYEQFF
TGTGCCAGCAGCTCAAGGGGAGGGCCATATGAGCAGTTCTTC
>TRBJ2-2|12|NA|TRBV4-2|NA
CASSQAREELFF
TGTGCCAGCAGCCAAGCGAGGGAGGAGCTGTTTTTT
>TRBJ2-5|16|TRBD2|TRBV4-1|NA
CASSQPFAGGPRTQYF
TGCGCCAGCAGCCAACCCTTCGCGGGGGGGCCTCGGACCCAGTACTTC
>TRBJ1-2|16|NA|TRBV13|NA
CASSYSQDWPRSGYTF
TGTGCCAGCAGCTACAGCCAGGACTGGCCAAGGTCTGGCTACACCTTC
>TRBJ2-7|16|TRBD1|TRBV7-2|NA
CASSLAGWQGAYEQYF
TGTGCCAGCAGCTTAGCAGGTTGGCAGGGGGCCTACGAGCAGTACTTC
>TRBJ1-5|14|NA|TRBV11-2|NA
CASSLRGADQPQHF
TGTGCCAGCAGCTTACGGGGGGCTGATCAGCCCCAGCATTTT
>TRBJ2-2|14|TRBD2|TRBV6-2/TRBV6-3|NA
CASSPSGTTGELFF
TGTGCCAGCAGTCCCAGCGGGACCACCGGGGAGCTGTTTTTT
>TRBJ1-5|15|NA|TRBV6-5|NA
CASSWTEFSNQPQHF
TGTGCCAGCAGTTGGACTGAGTTTAGCAATCAGCCCCAGCATTTT
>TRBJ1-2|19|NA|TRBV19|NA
CASSSQVGQGIYFNYGYTF
TGTGCCAGTAGTTCACAGGTTGGGCAGGGAATATATTTTAACTATGGCTACACCTTC
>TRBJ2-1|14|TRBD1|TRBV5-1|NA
CASSLASGGNEQFF
TGCGCCAGCAGCTTGGCTTCAGGGGGCAATGAGCAGTTCTTC
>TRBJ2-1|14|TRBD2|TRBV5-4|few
CASSPLAGYNEQFF
TGTGCCAGCAGCCCACTAGCGGGCTACAATGAGCAGTTCTTC
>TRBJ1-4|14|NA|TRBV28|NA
CASSEDATNEKLFF
TGTGCCAGCAGTGAGGATGCAACTAATGAAAAACTGTTTTTT
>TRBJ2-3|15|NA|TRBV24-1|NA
CATSDKGDYSDTQYF
TGTGCCACCAGTGATAAGGGGGACTACTCGGATACGCAGTATTTT
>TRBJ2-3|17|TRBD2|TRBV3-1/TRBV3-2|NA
CASSQGYQRGDTDTQYF
TGTGCCAGCAGCCAAGGGTACCAGCGGGGGGACACAGATACGCAGTATTTT
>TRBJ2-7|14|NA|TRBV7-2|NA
CASSLPGLSYEQYF
TGTGCCAGCAGCTTGCCAGGGCTCTCCTACGAGCAGTACTTC
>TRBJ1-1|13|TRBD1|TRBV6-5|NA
CATQGARGTEAFF
TGTGCCACCCAGGGGGCGCGGGGCACTGAAGCTTTCTTT
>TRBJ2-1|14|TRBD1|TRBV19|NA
CASIPGQGLIEQFF
TGTGCCAGTATTCCGGGACAGGGCCTAATTGAGCAGTTCTTC
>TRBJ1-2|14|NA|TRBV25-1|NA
CASSVTGMNYGYTF
TGTGCCAGCAGTGTGACCGGGATGAACTATGGCTACACCTTC
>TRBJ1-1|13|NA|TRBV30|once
CAFAIDGVPEAFF
TGTGCCTTTGCAATTGATGGAGTCCCAGAAGCTTTCTTT
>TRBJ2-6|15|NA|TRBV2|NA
CASTVWGAGANVLTF
TGTGCCAGCACTGTATGGGGGGCTGGGGCCAACGTCCTGACTTTC
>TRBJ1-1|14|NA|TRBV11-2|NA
CASSPGVLNTEAFF
TGTGCCAGCAGCCCGGGGGTTCTAAACACTGAAGCTTTCTTT
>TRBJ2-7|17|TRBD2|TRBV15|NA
CATSEGLAGGGFYEQYF
TGTGCCACCAGCGAAGGACTAGCGGGAGGGGGATTCTACGAGCAGTACTTC
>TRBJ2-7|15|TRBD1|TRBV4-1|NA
CASSQGTGDYYEQYF
TGCGCCAGCAGCCAGGGGACAGGGGATTACTACGAGCAGTACTTC
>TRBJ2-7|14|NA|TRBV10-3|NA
CAISEYRQFYEQYF
TGTGCCATCAGTGAGTACCGACAGTTCTACGAGCAGTACTTC
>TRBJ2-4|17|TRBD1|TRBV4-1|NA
CASSQPGQGTTKNIQYF
TGCGCCAGCAGCCAACCGGGACAGGGGACGACCAAAAACATTCAGTACTTC
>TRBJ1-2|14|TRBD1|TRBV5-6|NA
CASSAGGLVYGYTF
TGTGCCAGCAGCGCAGGGGGCCTAGTCTATGGCTACACCTTC
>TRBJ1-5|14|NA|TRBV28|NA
CASSSTGSNQPQHF
TGTGCCAGCAGTTCGACAGGTAGCAATCAGCCCCAGCATTTT
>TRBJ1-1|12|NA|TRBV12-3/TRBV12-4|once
CASSLQNTEAFF
TGTGCCAGCAGTTTACAGAACACTGAAGCTTTCTTT
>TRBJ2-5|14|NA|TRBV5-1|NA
CASSLQGMLETQYF
TGCGCCAGCAGCTTGCAGGGGATGTTGGAGACCCAGTACTTC
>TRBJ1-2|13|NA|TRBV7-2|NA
CASSQEGVGGYTF
TGTGCCAGCAGCCAGGAGGGAGTCGGTGGCTACACCTTC
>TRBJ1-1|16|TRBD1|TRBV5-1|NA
CASSSSGQAGATEAFF
TGCGCCAGCAGCTCCTCCGGACAGGCCGGGGCCACTGAAGCTTTCTTT
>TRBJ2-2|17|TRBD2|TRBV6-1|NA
CASSEFIASGGTGELFF
TGTGCCAGCAGTGAATTCATAGCTAGCGGGGGGACCGGGGAGCTGTTTTTT
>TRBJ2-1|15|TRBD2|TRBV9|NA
CASSLSGRAFDEQFF
TGTGCCAGCAGTCTTAGCGGGAGGGCCTTCGATGAGCAGTTCTTC
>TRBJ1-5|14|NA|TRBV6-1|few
CASSDQQRYQPQHF
TGTGCCAGCAGTGATCAACAGAGATATCAGCCCCAGCATTTT
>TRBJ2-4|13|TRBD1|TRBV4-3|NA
CASSQDLRTGEYF
TGCGCCAGCAGCCAAGACCTCCGGACAGGGGAGTACTTC
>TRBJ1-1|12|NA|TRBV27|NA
CASGELGTEAFF
TGTGCCAGCGGGGAGTTGGGGACTGAAGCTTTCTTT
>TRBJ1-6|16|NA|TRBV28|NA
CASSLLVGQGNSPLHF
TGTGCCAGCAGTTTATTGGTCGGGCAGGGGAATTCACCCCTCCACTTT